This T cell receptor (beta chain) comes out of a study of T-cell memory formation after mild COVID-19. Germline V lookup: CDR1 MGHRA, CDR2 YSYEKL. The CDR3 spans 19 residues. J was trimmed by 4 bases and V by 3 bases; bases with no gene match: 12. This clonotype was detected ten times or more. TCRdb passed the 5' RACE reads through MiXCR, listing each CDR3 protein once. The table has just over 50,000 distinct CDR3 sequences, roughly a tenth seen once. This sequence was found in an adult woman who had mild COVID-19 (a few samples of this study predate the infection). Cell type and time point are not known. The chain uses TRBV4-1 and TRBJ2-7, with 16 bases matching TRBD2. The sequencing sample was made of PBMCs or a T cell subset sorted from them (not recorded which). In DNA, the CDR3 is TGCGCCAGCAGCCACCCGGGACTAGCGGGGGGGCCCCTCTCGTACGAGCAGTACTTC. Amino acid sequence: CASSHPGLAGGPLSYEQYF.